Following are 5 T cell receptor beta chains from one sample sequenced in a study of shared clonotypes between healthy human individuals. Measured with immunoSEQ multiplex PCR; TCRdb has only the in-frame clones, and not every one. The table records 2 million to 2.5 million clones, approximately 94% of them present only once. Specimen: naive CD4+ T cells sorted from blood. Subset meaning: CD45RA+ positively selected. Receptors originate from a man aged 18 to 35 in good health.

The rearrangement joins TRBV29-1 to TRBJ2-5; 8 bases align to TRBD2. The V gene's germline CDR1 is SQVTM and CDR2 ANQGSEA. Losses at the gene ends were 5 bases for V and 1 base for J; bases not matched to a gene: 33. The CDR3 has 23 amino acids. The CDR3 bases are TGCAGCGTTACCAGCTCCTTCAGAATCCTTATACATAGTGCGGGAGGCCTCCAAGAGACCCAGTACTTC. This encodes CSVTSSFRILIHSAGGLQETQYF.

The gene calls are TRBV5-4 and TRBJ2-4; TRBD2 matches at 13 bases. Germline-derived CDR1 and CDR2 are SGHNT and YYREEE (reference sequence). The length of the CDR3 is 17 residues. Trimming at V came to 4 bases and at J to 6 bases, leaving 10 bases not matched to a gene. The CDR3 protein is CASSPGTSGMFRNIQYF. Here the CDR3 DNA reads TGTGCCAGCAGCCCCGGGACTAGCGGGATGTTTAGAAACATTCAGTACTTC.

The rearrangement joins TRBV7-6 to TRBJ2-3; the D call may be TRBD1 or TRBD2 (5 bases each). The CDR3 runs 15 residues. V was trimmed by 2 bases and J by 4 bases, leaving 13 bases between them. The germline V gene encodes CDR1 SGHVS and CDR2 FNYEAQ. The CDR3 bases are TGTGCCAGCAGCTTATTCGGGGCCCCTGCAGATACGCAGTATTTT. This sequence encodes CASSLFGAPADTQYF.

Turning to this clone: Other DNA sequences in this sample translate to the same CDR3. This chain connects TRBV7-8 to TRBJ2-1, with 7 positions matching TRBD2. With 0 bases clipped from V and 4 bases from J, the junction kept 0 bases outside the gene matches. CDR3 length equals 14 residues. Germline CDR1 and CDR2: SGHVS and FQNEAQ. The CDR3 DNA reads as TGTGCCAGCAGCTTAGCGGGGGGGTACAATGAGCAGTTCTTC. It translates to CASSLAGGYNEQFF.

The chain couples TRBV10-3 to TRBJ1-2, with a weak D call TRBD1 (5 bases). V lost 0 bases, J lost 8 bases, and 16 bases lay in between. This CDR3 has 15 amino acids. Per the germline V gene, CDR1 is ENHRY and CDR2 is SYGVKD. CDR3 residues: CAISESSFDGDGYTF. In nucleotides, the CDR3 is TGTGCCATCAGTGAGTCGAGTTTTGATGGGGACGGCTACACCTTC.